A single sample gave rise to the 12 T cell receptor beta chains below, sequenced in a study of blood T cells in healthy people across ages. Alongside a J-beta primer mix, a sample-barcoded 5' primer served in a second PCR lasting 7 to 11 cycles. TCRdb independently ran MiXCR on the 5' RACE reads; one entry per CDR3 protein. The sample yields fewer than 1,000,000 distinct CDR3 sequences, more than 35% seen once. Material for sequencing was blood. The origin of the receptors is an older man in good health.

Worth noting for this clonotype: Being one base from a much bigger clone, this may be a read error. The V gene is TRBV5-5, the J gene TRBJ2-5, with 14 bases lining up with TRBD2. The V and J ends lost 2 bases and 11 bases, in that order; junction bases with no gene match: 8. This CDR3 is 15 amino acids long. Germline CDR1 and CDR2: SGHKS and YYEKEE (reference sequence). The CDR3 is CASSLGTSGRNEQYF. For the CDR3, the DNA is TGTGCCAGCAGCTTAGGGACTAGCGGGAGAAATGAGCAGTACTTC.

The V and J genes are TRBV5-1 and TRBJ2-7; TRBD1 is a possible D gene (6 bases). The CDR3 loop spans 15 amino acids. Trimming stripped 3 bases from V and 3 bases from J, with 16 bases between. Germline CDR1 and CDR2: SGHRS and YFSETQ. CDR3 sequence: CASSSQTGQFYEQYF. CDR3 bases: TGCGCCAGCAGCTCCCAAACGGGACAATTCTACGAGCAGTACTTC.

The chain carries TRBV7-9 and TRBJ2-1; 11 positions match TRBD2. V lost 0 bases to trimming and J lost 8 bases; unmatched junction nucleotides: 15. This CDR3 comprises 19 residues. Germline-derived CDR1 and CDR2 are SEHNR and FQNEAQ (reference sequence). CDR3 in DNA: TGTGCCAGCAGCTTAGCCAGGACTAGCGGGCCTTCTTCGGGGCATGAGCAGTTCTTC. Translation: CASSLARTSGPSSGHEQFF.

This chain links TRBV18 with TRBJ1-5; D is unclear. Germline V gene data show CDR1 as KGHSH and CDR2 as LQKENI. The CDR3 extends over 14 amino acids. Between the trimmed V and J ends, which lost 8 bases and 5 bases, there was a span of 16 bases. The DNA of the CDR3 is TGTGCCAGCACCCCGGGGATTGGATATCAGCCCCAGCATTTT. Encoded protein: CASTPGIGYQPQHF.

The chain couples TRBV29-1 to TRBJ2-7, with TRBD1 matching 8 bases. After removal of 8 bases from V and 5 bases from J, the junction contained 8 bases not matched to a gene. This CDR3 has 12 residues. Germline V gives CDR1 SQVTM, CDR2 ANQGSEA. The CDR3 DNA reads TGCAGCTCCAGGACAGGGCTAGACGAGCAGTACTTC. Amino acids: CSSRTGLDEQYF.

Only a few counts were recorded for this clonotype. This chain connects TRBV29-1 to TRBJ1-1; D not resolved. CDR1 and CDR2 from the germline V gene are SQVTM and ANQGSEA. This CDR3 spans 13 amino acids. Deletions cut 1 base from V and 1 base from J, with 7 bases between. DNA of the CDR3: TGCAGCGTTGAAGCCGCCAGGAACACTGAAGCTTTCTTT. This translates into CSVEAARNTEAFF.

This clonotype appeared many times. The gene calls are TRBV27 and TRBJ1-4, with D unresolved. V was trimmed by 3 bases and J by 6 bases, leaving 14 bases between them. The CDR3 consists of 15 residues. Per the germline V gene, CDR1 is MNHEY and CDR2 is SMNVEV (reference sequence). DNA for the CDR3: TGTGCCAGCAGTTTTAAAGGCGGTACCGATGAAAAACTGTTTTTT. Translation: CASSFKGGTDEKLFF. Full variable domain (remainder filled in from reference TRBV27 and TRBJ1-4): EAQVTQNPRYLITVTGKKLTVTCSQNMNHEYMSWYRQDPGLGLRQIYYSMNVEVTDKGDVPEGYKVSRKEKRNFPLILESPSPNQTSLYFCASSFKGGTDEKLFFGSGTQLSVL.

This clonotype was counted many times. The V and J genes are TRBV29-1 and TRBJ2-1, with a tentative D call TRBD2 (5 bases). The CDR3 has 16 amino acids. The germline CDR1 and CDR2 sequences are SQVTM and ANQGSEA. The V gene lost 4 bases and the J gene lost 1 base, with 17 bases spanning the gap. The CDR3 loop is CSVGENWTPSYNEQFF. In DNA form, the CDR3 reads TGCAGCGTTGGGGAGAATTGGACTCCTTCCTACAATGAGCAGTTCTTC.

J is TRBJ2-1 and V is TRBV6-2 or TRBV6-3; TRBD2 agrees at 8 bases. Trimming cost V 0 bases and J 9 bases; bases outside gene matches: 7. The CDR3 length is 15 residues. Germline V CDR1 and CDR2: MNHEY, SVGEGT. CDR3 amino acids: CASSYSGRAGGEQFF. The CDR3 bases are TGTGCCAGCAGTTACTCCGGGAGGGCCGGGGGTGAGCAGTTCTTC.

This chain joins TRBV4-1 and TRBJ2-1; possibly TRBD1 for D (6 bases). V lost 0 bases to trimming and J lost 3 bases, with 15 bases between them. The CDR3 consists of 17 residues. The V gene's germline CDR1 is MGHRA and CDR2 YSYEKL. The CDR3 is CASSQDYEGVIYNEQFF. Here the CDR3 DNA reads TGCGCCAGCAGCCAAGATTATGAGGGGGTGATCTACAATGAGCAGTTCTTC.

V gene TRBV6-2 or TRBV6-3 combines with J gene TRBJ2-5; 7 bases fit TRBD2. Germline V CDR1 and CDR2: MNHEY, SVGEGT. The CDR3 is made up of 14 amino acids. With 0 bases clipped from V and 4 bases from J, the junction kept 2 bases outside the gene matches. CDR3 loop: CASSYSGGGETQYF. For the CDR3, the DNA is TGTGCCAGCAGTTACTCTGGCGGGGGAGAGACCCAGTACTTC.

The chain is built from TRBV20-1 and TRBJ2-7; the D gene is possibly TRBD1 (6 bases). The CDR3 totals 14 residues. The germline CDR1 and CDR2 sequences are DFQATT and SNEGSKA (reference sequence). The V and J ends lost 2 bases and 2 bases respectively, with 13 bases between them. CDR3 sequence: CSARSVDRTYEQYF. The DNA of the CDR3 is TGCAGTGCTAGATCGGTGGACAGAACCTACGAGCAGTACTTC.